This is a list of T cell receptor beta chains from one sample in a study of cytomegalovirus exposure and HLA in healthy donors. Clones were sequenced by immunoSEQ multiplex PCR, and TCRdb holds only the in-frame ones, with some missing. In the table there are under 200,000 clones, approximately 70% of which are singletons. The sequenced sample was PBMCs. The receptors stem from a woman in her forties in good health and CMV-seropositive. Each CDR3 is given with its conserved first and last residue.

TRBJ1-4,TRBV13,CASSLGGTNEKLFF
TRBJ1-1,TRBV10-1,CASSVVFQGAEAFF
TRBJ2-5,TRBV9,CASSPGLAINQETQYF
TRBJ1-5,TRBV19,CASSIAGRGWSNQPQHF
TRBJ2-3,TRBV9,CASSVVGGTDTQYF
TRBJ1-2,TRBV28,CASSSGTALNYGYTF
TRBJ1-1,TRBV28,CASSLLQGMNTEAFF
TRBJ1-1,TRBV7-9,CASSLAQGAAFF
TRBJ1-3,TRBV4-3,CASSQEARNTIYF
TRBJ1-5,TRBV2,CASSPTGGNQPQHF
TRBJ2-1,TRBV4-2,CASSQLWGGEQFF
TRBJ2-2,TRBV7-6,CASSRTGGTGELFF
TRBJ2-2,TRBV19,CASSGPGQGGTGELFF
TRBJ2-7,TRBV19,CASSLTSRSYEQYF
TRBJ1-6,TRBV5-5,CASSLVTGEYSPLHF
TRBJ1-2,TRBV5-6,CASGRERGYTF
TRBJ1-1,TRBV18,CASSRDRANTEAFF
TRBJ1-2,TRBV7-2,CASSFGQGYTF
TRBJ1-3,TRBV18,CASSRTGSSSGNTIYF
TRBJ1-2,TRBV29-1,CSVEAAGGSYGYTF
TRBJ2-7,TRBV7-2,CASSLARFTGYEQYF
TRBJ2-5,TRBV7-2,CASSSDIMETQYF
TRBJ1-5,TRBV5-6,CASSLADRYPNQPQHF
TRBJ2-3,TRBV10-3,CAIGAGGSDTQYF
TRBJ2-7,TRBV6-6,CASSLSHYEQYF